These 9 T cell receptor beta chains originate from one sample sequenced in a study of vaccination and CD4 T cells after COVID-19. Sequenced with the Oncomine TCR Beta short-read assay was DNA taken from cultured CD4+ T cells. TCRdb fed the PCR reads into MiXCR, producing one record per CDR3 protein. The repertoire holds about 13,000 distinct CDR3 sequences, around 38% seen once, with 9.2% in the top ten. Their antigens remain unidentified. Treatment reported: 10-day PBMC culture with coronavirus spike peptide pools or control peptides (ViraFEST assay). The sequencing here drew on CD4+ T cells from blood, cultured in vitro, taken after SARS-CoV-2 vaccination. The receptors derive from a human donor who had recovered from COVID-19.

This clonotype was recorded a few times. This chain connects TRBV5-1 to TRBJ2-5; TRBD1 is a possible D gene (6 bases). Germline-derived CDR1 and CDR2 are SGHRS and YFSETQ. Trimming shortened V by 0 bases and J by 5 bases, and 14 bases separated the two germline ends. This CDR3 is built from 15 residues. CDR3 residues: CASSLGQATAETQYF. CDR3 nucleotide sequence: TGCGCCAGCAGCTTGGGACAGGCCACGGCGGAGACCCAGTACTTC.

This clonotype appeared a few times. This chain's CDR3 is CSAQTVKGFGNTIYF. DNA for the CDR3: TGCAGTGCACAAACCGTCAAGGGGTTCGGAAACACCATATATTTT. J is TRBJ1-3 and V is TRBV20-1; D perhaps matches TRBD1 (5 bases). Germline V CDR1 and CDR2: DFQATT, SNEGSKA (reference sequence). The germline V and J ends were trimmed by 6 bases and 4 bases, with 19 bases remaining between them. This CDR3 has 15 residues.

This rearrangement joins TRBV20-1 to TRBJ2-3, with 8 bases matching TRBD2. This CDR3 contains 14 residues. CDR1 is DFQATT and CDR2 is SNEGSKA in the germline V gene (reference sequence). Trimming took 3 bases from V and 0 from J; bases not matched to a gene: 2. The CDR3 nucleotides are TGCAGTGCTAGCCCTAGCGGGAGCACAGATACGCAGTATTTT. Its translation: CSASPSGSTDTQYF.

V gene TRBV5-1 combines with J gene TRBJ1-1, with D maybe TRBD1 (6 bases). Trimming left V 2 bases short and J 2 bases short, with 13 bases between. This CDR3 is built from 15 residues. Germline assignment: CDR1 SGHRS and CDR2 YFSETQ. CDR3: CASSFRSGTNTEAFF. CDR3 sequence (DNA): TGCGCCAGCAGCTTCCGCTCGGGGACAAACACTGAAGCTTTCTTT.

The J gene is TRBJ1-3, the V gene TRBV11-2; 7 bases align to TRBD1. The V segment lost 3 bases and the J segment 0 bases; nucleotides outside the gene matches: 5. Germline V gives CDR1 SGHAT, CDR2 FQNNGV. This CDR3 contains 16 residues. CDR3 in amino acids: CASSLGAGGSGNTIYF. CDR3 in DNA: TGTGCCAGCAGCTTGGGAGCAGGGGGCTCTGGAAACACCATATATTTT.

This chain connects TRBV10-1 to TRBJ2-1; weak D call: TRBD2 (6 bases). Germline-derived CDR1 and CDR2 are WNHNN and SYGVQD (reference sequence). The CDR3 covers 15 residues. V was trimmed by 0 bases and J by 5 bases, leaving 11 bases between them. The CDR3 loop is CASSESSAGDNEQFF. The CDR3 DNA follows: TGCGCCAGCAGTGAGTCTTCAGCGGGTGACAATGAGCAGTTCTTC.

V is TRBV4-2 and J is TRBJ1-5; a possible D gene is TRBD1 (5 bases). The CDR3 length is 15 residues. V lost 0 bases, J lost 5 bases, and 11 bases lay in between. In germline, CDR1 is LGHNA, CDR2 YNFKEQ. CDR3 protein: CASSQDWVGDQPQHF. The CDR3 region has the DNA TGTGCCAGCAGCCAAGACTGGGTGGGGGATCAGCCCCAGCATTTT.

The V and J genes are TRBV7-2 and TRBJ2-3; 9 nucleotides line up with TRBD1. Trimming removed 1 base from V and 2 bases from J; junction bases left unmatched: 4. The CDR3 sequence is 16 residues long. Per the germline V gene, CDR1 is SGHTA and CDR2 is FQGNSA. The DNA for the CDR3 is TGTGCCAGCAGCTTAGTTGGGACAGGGCCCACAGATACGCAGTATTTT. Protein: CASSLVGTGPTDTQYF.

The CDR3 DNA sequence: TGTGCCAGCAGTTACTATGGACAGACCGAGGGCACAGATACGCAGTATTTT. Amino acids: CASSYYGQTEGTDTQYF. This chain links TRBV6-2 or TRBV6-3 with TRBJ2-3, with a possible D match to TRBD1 (6 bases). The ends were cut back, 1 base at V and 1 base at J, with 15 bases in the middle. The CDR3 runs 17 residues. The germline V gene has CDR1 MNHEY and CDR2 SVGEGT.